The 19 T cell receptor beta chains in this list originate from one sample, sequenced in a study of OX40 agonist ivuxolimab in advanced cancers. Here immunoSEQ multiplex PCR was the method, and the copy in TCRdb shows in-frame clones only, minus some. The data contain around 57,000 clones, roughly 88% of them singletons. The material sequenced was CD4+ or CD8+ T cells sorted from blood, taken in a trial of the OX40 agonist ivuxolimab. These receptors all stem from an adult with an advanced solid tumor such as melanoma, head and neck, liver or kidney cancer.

The CDR3 sequence is CASLGQPGNTIYF. In DNA, the CDR3 is TGTGCCAGCCTGGGACAGCCTGGAAACACCATATATTTT. J is TRBJ1-3 and V is TRBV19; 7 nucleotides match TRBD1. Trimming removed 9 bases from V and 2 bases from J; junction bases left unmatched: 4. CDR1 LNHDA and CDR2 SQIVND come from the germline V gene (reference sequence). The CDR3 sequence is 13 residues long.

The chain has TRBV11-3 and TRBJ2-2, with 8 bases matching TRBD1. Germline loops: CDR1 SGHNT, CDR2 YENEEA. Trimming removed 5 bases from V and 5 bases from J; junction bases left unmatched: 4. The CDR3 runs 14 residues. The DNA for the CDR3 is TGTGCCAGCAGCAATACAGGGGGGACCGGGGAGCTGTTTTTT. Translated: CASSNTGGTGELFF.

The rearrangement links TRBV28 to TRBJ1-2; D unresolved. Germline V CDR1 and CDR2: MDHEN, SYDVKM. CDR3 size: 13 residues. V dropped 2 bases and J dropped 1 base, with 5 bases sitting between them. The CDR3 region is CASSLNGNYGYTF. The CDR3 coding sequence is TGTGCCAGCAGTTTAAACGGTAACTATGGCTACACCTTC.

The CDR3 DNA sequence: TGTGCCAGCTCACCACTGGAAGGGCCGTCGCATGGCTACACCTTC. It translates to CASSPLEGPSHGYTF. The chain uses TRBV18 and TRBJ1-2; D remains unclear. In germline, CDR1 is KGHSH, CDR2 LQKENI. The CDR3 covers 15 residues. The V gene lost 1 base and the J gene lost 6 bases, with 15 bases spanning the gap.

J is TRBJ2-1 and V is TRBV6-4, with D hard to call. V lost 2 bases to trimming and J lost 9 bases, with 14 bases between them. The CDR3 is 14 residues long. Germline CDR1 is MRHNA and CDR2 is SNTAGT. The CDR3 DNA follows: TGTGCCAGCAGTGACCGGCCCAAAGCGTCTGAGCAGTTCTTC. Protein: CASSDRPKASEQFF.

CDR3 DNA: TGTGCCAGCAGTGAACAGTCCTACGAGCAGTACTTC. Translating gives CASSEQSYEQYF. The chain links TRBV2 to TRBJ2-7; no clear D gene. The germline V and J ends were trimmed by 2 bases and 1 base, with 3 bases remaining between them. CDR1 is SNHLY and CDR2 is FYNNEI in the germline V gene. CDR3 length: 12 amino acids.

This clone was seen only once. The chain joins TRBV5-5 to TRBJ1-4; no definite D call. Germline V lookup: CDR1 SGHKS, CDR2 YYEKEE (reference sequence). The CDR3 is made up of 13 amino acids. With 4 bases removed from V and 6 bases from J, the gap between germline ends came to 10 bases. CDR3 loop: CASSPGVYEKLFF. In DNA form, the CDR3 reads TGTGCCAGCAGCCCCGGGGTCTATGAAAAACTGTTTTTT.

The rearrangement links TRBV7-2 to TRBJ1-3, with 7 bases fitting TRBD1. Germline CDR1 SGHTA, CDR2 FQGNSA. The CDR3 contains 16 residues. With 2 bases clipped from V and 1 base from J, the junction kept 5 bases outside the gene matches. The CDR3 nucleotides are TGTGCCAGCAGCTTAAAAGGGGGCCAATCTGGAAACACCATATATTTT. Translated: CASSLKGGQSGNTIYF.

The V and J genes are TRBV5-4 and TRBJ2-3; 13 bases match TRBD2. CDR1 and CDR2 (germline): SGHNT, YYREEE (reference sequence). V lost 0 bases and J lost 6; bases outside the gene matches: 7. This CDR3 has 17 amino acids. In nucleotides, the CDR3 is TGTGCCAGCAGCTTGGAGCCGACTAGCGGGGGGTTGGATACGCAGTATTTT. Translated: CASSLEPTSGGLDTQYF. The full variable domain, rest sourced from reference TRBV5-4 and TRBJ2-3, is ETGVTQSPTHLIKTRGQQVTLRCSSQSGHNTVSWYQQALGQGPQFIFQYYREEENGRGNFPPRFSGLQFPNYSSELNVNALELDDSALYLCASSLEPTSGGLDTQYFGPGTRLTVL.

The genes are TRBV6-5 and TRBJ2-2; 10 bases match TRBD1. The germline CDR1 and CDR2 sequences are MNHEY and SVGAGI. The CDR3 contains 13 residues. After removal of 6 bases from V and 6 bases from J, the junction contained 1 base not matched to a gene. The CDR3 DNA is TGTGCCAGCAGGGGGACAGGGGCCGGGGAGCTGTTTTTT. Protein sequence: CASRGTGAGELFF.

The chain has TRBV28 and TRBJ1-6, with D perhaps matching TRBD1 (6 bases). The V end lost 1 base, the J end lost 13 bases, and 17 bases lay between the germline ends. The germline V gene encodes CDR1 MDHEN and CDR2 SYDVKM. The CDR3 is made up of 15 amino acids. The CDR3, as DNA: TGTGCCAGCAGTTTATCGGACCCAGGCAGGGGCCCCCTCCACTTT. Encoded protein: CASSLSDPGRGPLHF. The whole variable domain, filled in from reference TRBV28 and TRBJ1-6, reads DVKVTQSSRYLVKRTGEKVFLECVQDMDHENMFWYRQDPGLGLRLIYFSYDVKMKEKGDIPEGYSVSREKKERFSLILESASTNQTSMYLCASSLSDPGRGPLHFGNGTRLTVT.

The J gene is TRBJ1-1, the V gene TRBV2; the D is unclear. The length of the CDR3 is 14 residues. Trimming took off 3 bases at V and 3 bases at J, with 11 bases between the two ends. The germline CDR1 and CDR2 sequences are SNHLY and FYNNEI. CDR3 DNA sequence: TGTGCCAGCAGTGATCGTTTCACCGACACTGAAGCTTTCTTT. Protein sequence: CASSDRFTDTEAFF.

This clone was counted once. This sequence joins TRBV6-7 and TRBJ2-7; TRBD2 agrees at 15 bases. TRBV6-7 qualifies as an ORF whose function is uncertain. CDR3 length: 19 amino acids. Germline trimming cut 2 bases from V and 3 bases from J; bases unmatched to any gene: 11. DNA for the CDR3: TGTGCCAGCAGTTACCCACCGACCGGACTAGCGGGGGGGCGCTACGAGCAGTACTTC. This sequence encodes CASSYPPTGLAGGRYEQYF.

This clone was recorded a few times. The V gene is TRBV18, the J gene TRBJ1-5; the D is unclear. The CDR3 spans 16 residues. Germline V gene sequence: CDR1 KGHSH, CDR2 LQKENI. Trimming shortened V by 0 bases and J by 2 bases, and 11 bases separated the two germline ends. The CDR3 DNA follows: TGTGCCAGCTCACCACCGACACCGGATGGCAATCAGCCCCAGCATTTT. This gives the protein CASSPPTPDGNQPQHF.

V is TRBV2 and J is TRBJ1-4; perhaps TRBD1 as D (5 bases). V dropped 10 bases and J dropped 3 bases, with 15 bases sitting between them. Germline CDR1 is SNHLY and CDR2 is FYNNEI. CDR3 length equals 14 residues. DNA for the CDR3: TGTGCCACTAGGTGGGGGAGGTCTAATGAAAAACTGTTTTTT. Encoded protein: CATRWGRSNEKLFF. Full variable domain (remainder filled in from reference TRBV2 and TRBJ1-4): EPEVTQTPSHQVTQMGQEVILRCVPISNHLYFYWYRQILGQKVEFLVSFYNNEISEKSEIFDDQFSVERPDGSNFTLKIRSTKLEDSAMYFCATRWGRSNEKLFFGSGTQLSVL.

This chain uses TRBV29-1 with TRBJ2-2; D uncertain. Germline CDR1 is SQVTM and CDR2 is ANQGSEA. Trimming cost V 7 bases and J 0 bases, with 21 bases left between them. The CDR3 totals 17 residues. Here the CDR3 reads CSARASRAFANTGELFF. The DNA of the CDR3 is TGCAGCGCCAGAGCCAGTAGGGCGTTCGCGAACACCGGGGAGCTGTTTTTT.

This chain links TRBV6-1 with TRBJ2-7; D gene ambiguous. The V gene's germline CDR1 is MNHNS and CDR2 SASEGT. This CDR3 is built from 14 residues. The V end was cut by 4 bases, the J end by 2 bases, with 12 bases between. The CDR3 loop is CASSASHLTYEQYF. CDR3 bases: TGTGCCAGCAGTGCATCACACCTCACCTACGAGCAGTACTTC.

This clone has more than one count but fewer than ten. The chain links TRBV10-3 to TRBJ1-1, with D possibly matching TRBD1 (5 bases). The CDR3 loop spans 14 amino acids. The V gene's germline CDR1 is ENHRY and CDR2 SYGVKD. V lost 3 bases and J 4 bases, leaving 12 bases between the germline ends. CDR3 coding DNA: TGTGCCATCAGTGAAGTCGGGGGTACCACTGAAGCTTTCTTT. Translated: CAISEVGGTTEAFF.

CDR3 protein: CASRAGTDNYGYTF. The DNA of the CDR3 is TGTGCCAGCAGAGCCGGGACGGATAACTATGGCTACACCTTC. The chain is built from TRBV2 and TRBJ1-2, with a weak D call TRBD1 (5 bases). The germline CDR1 and CDR2 sequences are SNHLY and FYNNEI. V lost 6 bases and J 1 base, leaving 12 bases between the germline ends. The CDR3 totals 14 residues. The entire variable domain, with the rest obtained from reference TRBV2 and TRBJ1-2, is as follows: EPEVTQTPSHQVTQMGQEVILRCVPISNHLYFYWYRQILGQKVEFLVSFYNNEISEKSEIFDDQFSVERPDGSNFTLKIRSTKLEDSAMYFCASRAGTDNYGYTFGSGTRLTVV.